This T cell receptor (beta chain) comes out of a study of graft-versus-host responses after intestinal transplantation. Overall study: Recipients uniformly received anti-thymocyte globulin induction, followed by tacrolimus and steroids for 2 to 4 years.

The length of the CDR3 is 13 residues. Germline values: CDR1 ENHRY, CDR2 SYGVKD. The V gene lost 0 bases and the J gene lost 8 bases, with 10 bases spanning the gap. Sequencing used immunoSEQ multiplex PCR; TCRdb keeps in-frame clones, though not all of them. Among around 130,000 clones listed, around 94% were seen once. Regarding this clone: Its antigen is undetermined.

Study-wide results and caveats: The study found high graft-versus-host to host-versus-graft clonal ratios in allografts of patients with graft-donor T cell macrochimerism.

The material sequenced was unstimulated CD4+ T cells sorted from spleen or lymph node cells, taken before intestinal transplant. The receptor comes from a human donor who received an intestinal transplant. The chain links TRBV10-3 to TRBJ1-2, with D unclear. CDR3 residues: CAISESGQRGYTF. The CDR3 region has the DNA TGTGCCATCAGTGAGTCTGGGCAGCGAGGCTACACCTTC.